This T cell receptor (beta chain) was recorded in a study of T cells in Graves' hyperthyroidism and ophthalmopathy. Study conclusions and caveats: In validation, the model predicted ophthalmopathy. These predictions came a median roughly 7.1 months before onset. Also found in blood were most expanded thyroid clonotypes above 0.001.

RNA transcripts were the template for amplifying TCR beta CDR3 regions. An initial round of RT-PCR targeting the TCR CDR3 relied on the HTBI primer set. Using its own MiXCR run on the multiplex PCR reads, TCRdb lists one record per CDR3 protein. Here the sample spans 200,000 or so distinct CDR3 sequences, roughly 17% being singletons. This clonotype was detected only once. Antigen: not known. Stable Graves' hyperthyroidism meant no ophthalmopathy progression within 18 months. Not enrolled were patients with uncontrolled infection, other autoimmune disease, pregnancy or lactation. The germline CDR1 and CDR2 sequences are MGHRA and YSYEKL. The CDR3 length is 15 residues. The junction had 4 bases not matched to a gene; V was cut back by 7 bases and J by 2 bases.

The chain joins TRBV4-1 to TRBJ2-3; 12 positions agree with TRBD2. Material: blood. This TCR was recovered from a woman between 45 and 65 years old with Graves' hyperthyroidism. CDR3 sequence (DNA): TGCGCCAGCACCTGGACTAGCGGGATCACAGATACGCAGTATTTT. Amino acid sequence: CASTWTSGITDTQYF.